This note documents a single TCR beta chain sequence. Original methodology: Reference gene primer amplification yielded estimated nucleated cell counts. Profiled with immunoSEQ multiplex PCR; TCRdb holds only in-frame clones, not every one. That table gives V, J and clone size, and the DNA gave D and trimming. Counted here are 140,000 to 150,000 clones, 87% occurring once; the ten biggest clones make up around 6.5%. This sample was taken from a study of blood T cell repertoires in COVID-19. The overall study: The United States, Italy and Spain provided the acute and convalescent COVID-19 samples. From T cells, B-cell-depleted T cells, or PBMCs came the material, which was cDNA or gDNA.

Germline CDR1 reads SGHRS; CDR2 reads YFSETQ. Trimming cost V 4 bases and J 8 bases, with 19 bases left between them. The CDR3 totals 15 residues. Input material: peripheral blood. The rearrangement joins TRBV5-1 to TRBJ2-1; tentative D call: TRBD1 (5 bases). The receptor was derived from a man of 80 years or more with acute or convalescent COVID-19. CDR3 bases: TGCGCCAGCAGCCCGCGAACTGCTAGGGGTTATGAGCAGTTCTTC. This codes for CASSPRTARGYEQFF.